This T cell receptor beta chain was captured in a study of blood T cells in healthy people across ages. The germline gives CDR1 SGHVS, CDR2 FQNEAQ. The CDR3 has 13 residues. V was shortened by 5 bases and J by 1 base, with 9 bases between the two germline ends. The authors ran a second PCR of about 7 to 11 cycles using a sample-barcoded 5' primer and a J-beta primer mix. The authors tagged each cDNA molecule using a template-switch adaptor with 12 random nucleotides. MiXCR, run by TCRdb on the 5' RACE reads, gives a single entry per CDR3 protein. The sample lists just under 750,000 distinct CDR3 sequences, about a fifth occurring once. Findings and caveats of the study: There was a strong correlation between TCR beta diversity and naive T cell percentage. It was the long-lived donors that had more naive CD4+ cells and higher diversity than aged donors. The diversity estimates, figures obtained from one million T cells, were considered underestimates.

For this clonotype: Its antigen remains unknown.

This sequence originates from a man between 65 and 79 years old in good health. The sample was blood. V usage is TRBV7-8 and J usage is TRBJ2-7, with no clear D. CDR3 nucleotide sequence: TGTGCCAGCAGCACGACAACATCCTACGAGCAGTACTTC. Encoded protein: CASSTTTSYEQYF.